Listed here are 3 T cell receptor beta chains from one sample, sequenced in a study of blood T cell repertoires in COVID-19. TCRdb keeps only in-frame clones here, not all; method: immunoSEQ multiplex PCR. This table has 150,000 to 200,000 clones, 80% to 90% appearing once. The specimen was peripheral blood. These receptors were obtained from a man aged 50-59 years with active or convalescent COVID-19.

The genes are TRBV6-5 and TRBJ1-2, with D perhaps matching TRBD1 (6 bases). Trimming removed 5 bases at V and 8 bases at J, with 21 bases between. This CDR3 comprises 15 residues. CDR1 MNHEY and CDR2 SVGAGI come from the germline V gene. The CDR3 DNA reads as TGTGCCAGCAGTCTGGGCGACAGGTTCCCTATCGGCTACACCTTC. It translates to CASSLGDRFPIGYTF.

This chain joins TRBV5-4 and TRBJ1-4; TRBD1 matches 7 bases. Germline lookup yields CDR1 SGHNT and CDR2 YYREEE (reference sequence). This CDR3 spans 14 amino acids. Trimming took 2 bases from V and 8 from J; bases not matched to a gene: 6. CDR3 DNA sequence: TGTGCCAGCAGCTTAGAGGGGGCGGCGGAAAAACTGTTTTTT. It yields the protein CASSLEGAAEKLFF.

The rearrangement links TRBV12-2 to TRBJ2-7; TRBD1 reflects the table's D call only, with no check against the DNA. TRBV12-2 is shown as a pseudogene. The CDR3 totals 18 residues. For the CDR3, the DNA is TGTGCAAGTCGCTCACCAAAAAGGCTCCGCGACAGGGACTACGAGCAGTACTTC. As protein: CASRSPKRLRDRDYEQYF.